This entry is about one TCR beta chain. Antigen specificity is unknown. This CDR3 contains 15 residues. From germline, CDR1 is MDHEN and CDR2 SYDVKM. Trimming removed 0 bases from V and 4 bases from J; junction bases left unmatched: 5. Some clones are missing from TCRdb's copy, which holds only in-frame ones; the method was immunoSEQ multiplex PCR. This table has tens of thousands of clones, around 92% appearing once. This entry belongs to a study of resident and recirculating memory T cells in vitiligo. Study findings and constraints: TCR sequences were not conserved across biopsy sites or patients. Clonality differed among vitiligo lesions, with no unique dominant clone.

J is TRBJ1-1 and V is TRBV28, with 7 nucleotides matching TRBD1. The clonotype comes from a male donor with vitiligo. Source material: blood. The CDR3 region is CASSLWTGRGTEAFF. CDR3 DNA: TGTGCCAGCAGTTTATGGACAGGGCGGGGCACTGAAGCTTTCTTT.